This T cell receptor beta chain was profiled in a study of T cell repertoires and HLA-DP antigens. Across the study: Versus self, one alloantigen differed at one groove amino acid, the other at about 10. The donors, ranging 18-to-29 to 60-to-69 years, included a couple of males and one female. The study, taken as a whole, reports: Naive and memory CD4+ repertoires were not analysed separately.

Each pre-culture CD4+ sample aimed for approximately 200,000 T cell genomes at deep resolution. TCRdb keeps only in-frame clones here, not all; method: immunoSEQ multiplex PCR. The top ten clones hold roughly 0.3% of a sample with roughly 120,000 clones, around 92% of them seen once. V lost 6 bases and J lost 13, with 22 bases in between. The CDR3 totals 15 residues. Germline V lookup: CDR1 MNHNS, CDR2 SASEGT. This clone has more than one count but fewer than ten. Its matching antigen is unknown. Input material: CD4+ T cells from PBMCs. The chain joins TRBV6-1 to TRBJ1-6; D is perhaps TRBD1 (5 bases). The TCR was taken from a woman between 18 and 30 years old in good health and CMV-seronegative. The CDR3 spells CASSLTTATLSPLHF. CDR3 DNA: TGTGCCAGCAGCCTTACGACAGCTACTCTATCGCCCCTCCACTTT.